This TCR beta chain was identified in a study of blood T cell repertoires in COVID-19. Study in general: Specimens from acute and convalescent COVID-19 originated in the United States, Italy and Spain.

Assay: immunoSEQ multiplex PCR; the TCRdb copy retains only in-frame clones and omits some. The table includes about 39,000 clones, roughly 85% detected once. CDR1 is SGHTA and CDR2 is FQGNSA in the germline V gene. CDR3 length: 15 amino acids. The V and J ends lost 5 bases and 2 bases respectively, with 16 bases between them. The TCR was taken from a human donor in a cohort sampled during active COVID-19. This chain uses TRBV7-2 with TRBJ2-7, with D possibly TRBD1 on 5 matching bases. The sequencing input was peripheral blood. The CDR3 loop reads CASSPDSTAPYEQYF. CDR3 DNA sequence: TGTGCCAGCAGCCCGGATTCGACAGCTCCCTACGAGCAGTACTTC. The full variable domain, rest sourced from reference TRBV7-2 and TRBJ2-7, is GAGVSQSPSNKVTEKGKDVELRCDPISGHTALYWYRQSLGQGLEFLIYFQGNSAPDKSGLPSDRFSAERTGGSVSTLTIQRTQQEDSAVYLCASSPDSTAPYEQYFGPGTRLTVT.